Below, 21 T cell receptor beta chains from the same sample are listed, as sequenced in a study of CD8+CD57+ T cells in acquired aplastic anemia. TCR beta VDJ and CDR3 profiling used genomic DNA as template. TCRdb independently ran MiXCR on the reads; one entry per CDR3 protein. Counted here are under 350,000 distinct CDR3 sequences, roughly 61% occurring once; the ten biggest clones make up 1% to 1.5%. CD8+CD57+ cell expansion, shown by flow cytometry, had occurred in the patients selected for sequencing. Sequencing was carried out using sorted CD4+, CD8+, or CD8+CD57+ T cells (not recorded which) from PBMCs. These receptors were obtained from a human donor with aplastic anemia.

This clonotype occurred once. This chain joins TRBV20-1 and TRBJ2-7, with D perhaps matching TRBD2 (6 bases). Trimming took off 4 bases at V and 3 bases at J, with 19 bases between the two ends. The CDR3 is 15 amino acids. Germline V lookup: CDR1 DFQATT, CDR2 SNEGSKA (reference sequence). In DNA, the CDR3 is TGCAGTGCTAACATTGGACACGGGAGTTACTACGAGCAGTACTTC. This gives the protein CSANIGHGSYYEQYF.

Written as DNA, the CDR3 is TGTGCCAGCAGGAAAAAAACCGGGACAGGGGGCACCTACGAGCAGTACTTC. Encoded protein: CASRKKTGTGGTYEQYF. The genes are TRBV6-1 and TRBJ2-7; TRBD1 matches at 12 bases. This CDR3 is 17 amino acids long. With V trimmed by 6 bases and J by 2 bases, 11 bases remained unmatched. Germline CDR1 MNHNS, CDR2 SASEGT.

This clonotype was picked up many times. The rearrangement links TRBV7-8 to TRBJ2-3; 7 bases are a match to TRBD2. The V gene's germline CDR1 is SGHVS and CDR2 FQNEAQ. The length of the CDR3 is 15 residues. V shed 4 bases, J shed 1 base, and the junction held 5 bases outside the gene matches. The CDR3 region is CASSSASGRTDTQYF. The DNA for the CDR3 is TGTGCCAGCAGCTCTGCTAGCGGACGCACAGATACGCAGTATTTT.

There are many counts of this clonotype. This rearrangement joins TRBV11-2 to TRBJ1-6; TRBD1 might be the D (5 bases). With 5 bases removed from V and 5 bases from J, the gap between germline ends came to 10 bases. This CDR3 contains 14 residues. Germline lookup yields CDR1 SGHAT and CDR2 FQNNGV. The CDR3 nucleotides are TGTGCCAGCAGCCCAGGGATGCATAATTCACCCCTCCACTTT. Translation gives CASSPGMHNSPLHF.

This rearrangement joins TRBV2 to TRBJ1-1, with TRBD1 as a possible D gene (5 bases). The CDR3 consists of 13 residues. Germline V gene data show CDR1 as SNHLY and CDR2 as FYNNEI. V was trimmed by 8 bases and J by 3 bases, leaving 13 bases between them. The CDR3 loop reads CASGRGKDTEAFF. The CDR3 nucleotides read TGTGCCAGCGGACGGGGGAAGGACACTGAAGCTTTCTTT.

This clonotype showed up just once. J is TRBJ2-2 and V is TRBV2, with D possibly being TRBD1 or TRBD2 (5 bases each). Germline assignment: CDR1 SNHLY and CDR2 FYNNEI. The ends were cut back, 3 bases at V and 6 bases at J, with 11 bases in the middle. There are 14 residues in the CDR3. The DNA of the CDR3 is TGTGCCAGCAGTGACTGGGGGTCCGCCGGGGAGCTGTTTTTT. The encoded protein is CASSDWGSAGELFF. Using reference TRBV2 and TRBJ2-2 for the parts outside the CDR3, the full variable domain is EPEVTQTPSHQVTQMGQEVILRCVPISNHLYFYWYRQILGQKVEFLVSFYNNEISEKSEIFDDQFSVERPDGSNFTLKIRSTKLEDSAMYFCASSDWGSAGELFFGEGSRLTVL.

This clonotype has ten or more counts. This rearrangement joins TRBV2 to TRBJ2-3; TRBD1 aligns across 10 bases. This CDR3 spans 15 amino acids. V trimming: 4 bases; J trimming: 2 bases; junction bases outside the gene matches: 3. Germline CDR1 and CDR2: SNHLY and FYNNEI. The CDR3 bases are TGTGCCAGCAGTGGGACAGGGGGATACACAGATACGCAGTATTTT. As protein: CASSGTGGYTDTQYF.

This clonotype was counted many times. J is TRBJ2-1 and V is TRBV20-1, with D hard to call. The CDR3 runs to 13 residues. Trimming removed 3 bases at V and 10 bases at J, with 16 bases between. The germline gives CDR1 DFQATT, CDR2 SNEGSKA (reference sequence). The CDR3 loop reads CSARDGSIGEQFF. The CDR3 bases are TGCAGTGCTAGGGACGGCTCGATCGGCGAGCAGTTCTTC.

The rearrangement uses TRBV5-1 and TRBJ1-2, with 7 bases matching TRBD1. V shed 2 bases, J shed 8 bases, and the junction held 6 bases outside the gene matches. The CDR3 is made up of 13 amino acids. Looked up from germline, CDR1 is SGHRS and CDR2 is YFSETQ. This chain's CDR3 is CASSFDRVGGYTF. The CDR3 DNA reads as TGCGCCAGCAGCTTCGACAGGGTTGGGGGCTACACCTTC. The variable domain in full, with the rest retrieved from reference TRBV5-1 and TRBJ1-2, is KAGVTQTPRYLIKTRGQQVTLSCSPISGHRSVSWYQQTPGQGLQFLFEYFSETQRNKGNFPGRFSGRQFSNSRSEMNVSTLELGDSALYLCASSFDRVGGYTFGSGTRLTVV.

This clonotype was seen a single time. The chain is built from TRBV12-3 or TRBV12-4 and TRBJ1-5, with D maybe TRBD1 (5 bases). Trimming removed 3 bases from V and 2 bases from J, with 11 bases in between. This CDR3 is 15 amino acids long. The CDR3 reads CASSFEGRGNQPQHF. The DNA of the CDR3 is TGTGCCAGCAGTTTTGAGGGCAGGGGCAATCAGCCCCAGCATTTT.

This clonotype was seen more than once but under ten times. This rearrangement joins TRBV5-1 to TRBJ2-7, with D possibly TRBD2 on 5 matching bases. V lost 3 bases to trimming and J lost 4 bases, with 11 bases between them. CDR1 is SGHRS, CDR2 YFSETQ, per germline. There are 13 residues in the CDR3. As DNA, the CDR3 is TGCGCCAGCAGCTCGCGGGTAGGATACGAGCAGTACTTC. Amino acids: CASSSRVGYEQYF.

Only one count was recorded for this clonotype. V is TRBV20-1 and J is TRBJ1-1, with D possibly matching TRBD1 (5 bases). The V gene's germline CDR1 is DFQATT and CDR2 SNEGSKA (reference sequence). V lost 2 bases and J 1 base, leaving 14 bases between the germline ends. The CDR3 loop spans 15 amino acids. The CDR3 nucleotides are TGCAGTGCTAGACCAGAGGGACGGACGAACACTGAAGCTTTCTTT. Its translation is CSARPEGRTNTEAFF.

The chain links TRBV20-1 to TRBJ2-3; 8 positions match TRBD2. The CDR3 length is 13 residues. CDR1 and CDR2 (germline): DFQATT, SNEGSKA (reference sequence). The V and J ends lost 6 bases and 5 bases, in that order; junction bases with no gene match: 7. CDR3 bases: TGCAGTGCCGAGGGAGCGGGAGAAGATACGCAGTATTTT. This gives the protein CSAEGAGEDTQYF.

This clonotype was observed many times. The chain couples TRBV29-1 to TRBJ2-1; 12 bases are a match to TRBD1. From germline, CDR1 is SQVTM and CDR2 ANQGSEA. V shed 6 bases and J 7 bases; nucleotides not matched to a gene: 10. The CDR3 covers 15 residues. The CDR3, as DNA: TGCAGCGTCAGGTGGGGACAGGGGGCGCGAAATGAGCAGTTCTTC. Protein product: CSVRWGQGARNEQFF.

This chain joins TRBV7-2 and TRBJ2-7; D is possibly TRBD2 (6 bases). From germline, CDR1 is SGHTA and CDR2 FQGNSA. V was clipped by 5 bases and J by 2 bases, with 16 bases between them. This CDR3 has 15 amino acids. The CDR3 nucleotides read TGTGCCAGCAGCAGTCTAGCGCGAACTACCTACGAGCAGTACTTC. Its translation is CASSSLARTTYEQYF.

Turning to this clonotype: Germline and junction disagree at one end, which may indicate a read error. The gene calls are TRBV6-4 and TRBJ2-7; either TRBD1 or TRBD2 may fit D (5 bases each). Per germline, CDR1 MRHNA and CDR2 SNTAGT. The CDR3 consists of 15 residues. CDR3 residues: CASSDGPGTPYEQYF. Here the CDR3 DNA reads TGTGCCAGTAGTGACGGTCCAGGGACCCCCTACGAGCAGTACTTC.

The genes are TRBV2 and TRBJ2-5; D possibly corresponds to TRBD2 (6 bases). From germline, CDR1 is SNHLY and CDR2 FYNNEI. V shed 8 bases and J shed 7 bases, with 20 bases lying between them. There are 14 residues in the CDR3. This chain's CDR3 is CASGATTAGGTQYF. CDR3 nucleotides: TGTGCCAGCGGGGCTACGACGGCCGGGGGGACCCAGTACTTC.

This clonotype was seen many times. The rearrangement joins TRBV20-1 to TRBJ2-3; D is perhaps TRBD2 (6 bases). V was trimmed by 5 bases and J by 1 base, leaving 10 bases between them. In germline, CDR1 is DFQATT, CDR2 SNEGSKA (reference sequence). CDR3 size: 13 residues. CDR3 DNA: TGCAGTGCTCTACGCGGGGGCACAGATACGCAGTATTTT. It specifies CSALRGGTDTQYF.

V gene TRBV29-1 combines with J gene TRBJ1-2, with a weak D call TRBD1 (6 bases). CDR3 length equals 11 residues. The germline V gene encodes CDR1 SQVTM and CDR2 ANQGSEA. The V and J ends lost 5 bases and 8 bases respectively, with 12 bases between them. CDR3 protein: CSVTGSRGYTF. The DNA of the CDR3 is TGCAGCGTTACAGGGTCGAGAGGCTACACCTTC.

The V and J genes are TRBV19 and TRBJ2-5; D might be TRBD1 or TRBD2, each matching 5 bases. Per germline, CDR1 LNHDA and CDR2 SQIVND (reference sequence). V was clipped by 3 bases and J by 6 bases, with 11 bases between them. The CDR3 runs 13 residues. Here the CDR3 reads CASSIERGQTQYF. CDR3 DNA sequence: TGTGCCAGTAGTATTGAGAGGGGTCAGACCCAGTACTTC.

The chain joins TRBV9 to TRBJ1-4; D is uncertain. Germline V gene lookup returns CDR1 SGDLS and CDR2 YYNGEE. Trimming stripped 3 bases from V and 11 bases from J, with 11 bases between. The CDR3 spans 12 residues. The CDR3 DNA is TGTGCCAGCAGCGAAGAAGGAAGGAAACTGTTTTTT. Translated: CASSEEGRKLFF.